This TCR beta chain was retrieved from a study of cytomegalovirus exposure and HLA in healthy donors. This CDR3 contains 14 residues. Germline CDR1 and CDR2: KGHSH and LQKENI. V was clipped by 2 bases and J by 9 bases, with 17 bases between them. Profiled with immunoSEQ multiplex PCR; TCRdb holds only in-frame clones, not every one. The sample includes 100,000 to 150,000 clones, 75% to 90% of them seen just once. V gene TRBV18 combines with J gene TRBJ2-7; possibly TRBD1 for D (5 bases). Sequencing was done on a sample of PBMCs. The clonotype comes from a woman under 30 in good health and CMV-seronegative. The CDR3 here is CASSPDIQAFVQYF. DNA for the CDR3: TGTGCCAGCTCACCAGACATACAGGCTTTTGTGCAGTACTTC.